The rows below give T cell receptor beta chains drawn from one sample of a study of CD8 T cells in ankylosing spondylitis. TCRdb redid the calling of the 5' RACE reads with MiXCR, one entry per CDR3 protein. The sample has some 250,000 distinct CDR3 sequences; around 10% are singletons. Sequenced input: blood, either unsorted or a sorted T cell fraction (not recorded which). These receptors were taken from a male donor with ankylosing spondylitis or in good health (not recorded which). Both conserved end residues are part of each CDR3. The size entry is marked missing in some rows and otherwise reads once, few, many or a size class.

TRBV24-1	many	TRBJ2-7	CATSGDGYEQYF
TRBV4-1	few	TRBJ2-2	CASSPNPGTTNTGELFF
TRBV10-3	many	TRBJ2-1	CAISDGAGENNEQFF
TRBV27	NA	TRBJ1-5	CASSIRVFQPQHF
TRBV6-6	many	TRBJ1-1	CASRTGTWTEAFF
TRBV12-3/TRBV12-4	many	TRBJ2-1	CASSLHRADEQFF
TRBV5-1	many	TRBJ2-3	CASSTGLDTDTQYF
TRBV2	few	TRBJ1-1	CASSVSDTEAFF
TRBV10-2	few	TRBJ1-2	CASSEERLHPVF
TRBV15	NA	TRBJ1-2	CATTRQGVSGYTF
TRBV21-1	few	TRBJ2-5	CASDQETQYF
TRBV14	many	TRBJ2-7	CASSHVRTGVHEQYF
TRBV5-1	many	TRBJ2-2	CASSPTSSGGELFF
TRBV6-1	NA	TRBJ2-1	CVSDRTGTPDYNEQFF
TRBV3-1	few	TRBJ1-4	CASSLTGTGNEKLFF
TRBV7-9	NA	TRBJ1-1	CASSPRPQPFNTEAFF
TRBV29-1	many	TRBJ2-7	CSVEEGHEQYF
TRBV4-2	many	TRBJ2-3	CASSSLAGQSPSTDTQYF
TRBV5-5	NA	TRBJ2-1	CASSQDRGPYNEQFF
TRBV12-3/TRBV12-4	many	TRBJ2-1	CASGTSPYNEQFF
TRBV12-3/TRBV12-4	many	TRBJ2-4	CASSLLAGAQNIQYF
TRBV10-3	many	TRBJ2-1	CAIREDQWDEQFF
TRBV3-1	few	TRBJ1-2	CASSQEGTSRRVGGYTF
TRBV5-1	NA	TRBJ2-5	CASRLSGLQETQYF
TRBV20-1	many	TRBJ1-5	CSARDPSSNQPQHF
TRBV6-1	many	TRBJ1-1	CASKSQGYTEAFF
TRBV3-1	NA	TRBJ2-1	CASSQGREREGRVRVPYNEQFF
TRBV13	NA	TRBJ1-2	CASSLGSDGASYGYTF
TRBV7-6	many	TRBJ1-1	CASSLSTGEGGLHTEAFF
TRBV6-1	few	TRBJ2-7	CASSGDSLYEQYF
TRBV12-3/TRBV12-4	many	TRBJ1-5	CASREQGVSNQPQHF
TRBV5-1	once	TRBJ2-7	CASSFGDRAYEQYF
TRBV5-6	many	TRBJ2-3	CASSSRSLPRDTQYF
TRBV20-1	many	TRBJ1-1	CSAYRVRTEAFF
TRBV11-2	NA	TRBJ2-2	CASSIGGVYGELFF
TRBV6-1	many	TRBJ2-1	CASPPAKYKYNEQFF
TRBV29-1	NA	TRBJ1-4	CGVEDQASNEKLFF
TRBV13	NA	TRBJ2-2	CASSGSPSGATGELFF
TRBV4-2	many	TRBJ2-1	CASSQEFVGTYNEQFF
TRBV11-2	few	TRBJ2-5	CASSLVASPRTQYF
TRBV4-1	many	TRBJ1-2	CASSQEPIGQGYGYTF
TRBV27	many	TRBJ2-7	CASSLGGAFSYEQYF
TRBV28	few	TRBJ2-3	CASRFGTGGTDTQYF
TRBV6-1	many	TRBJ2-3	CASSNRLAGGETDTQYF
TRBV5-1	many	TRBJ1-6	CASSHYGRDGSGSPLHF
TRBV5-1	many	TRBJ2-1	CASSTAGQTYNEQFF
TRBV29-1	many	TRBJ2-3	CSACPTGDTDTQYF
TRBV29-1	few	TRBJ1-1	CSVGVSNTEAFF
TRBV4-2	many	TRBJ2-1	CASSREGQGSGNEQFF
TRBV5-1	many	TRBJ2-1	CASSLGAGSDEQFF
TRBV29-1	many	TRBJ1-1	CSASGGDTEAFF